The rows below give T cell receptor beta chains drawn from one sample of a study of T cells in Graves' hyperthyroidism and ophthalmopathy. TCRdb re-called the multiplex PCR reads through MiXCR, storing one row per CDR3 protein. The profile shows some 490,000 distinct CDR3 sequences, about 16% of them singletons. Material for sequencing was blood. The receptor set was obtained from a woman aged 25 to 39 with Graves' ophthalmopathy. Each CDR3 is given with its conserved first and last residue. D genes are given only for firm matches. Clone size is not always given. Where it is, it says once, few, many or a class for expanded clones.

cdr3_length	j_call	clone_size	v_call	d_call	cdr3_nt	cdr3_aa
13	TRBJ2-7	many	TRBV20-1	NA	TGCAGTGCTAGCGGAGGTAGCTCCTACGAGCAGTACTTC	CSASGGSSYEQYF
13	TRBJ2-7	many	TRBV20-1	TRBD2	TGCAGGGGACTAGCGGGAGGGCCGGGCGAGCAGTACTTC	CRGLAGGPGEQYF
15	TRBJ2-1	NA	TRBV7-2	TRBD2	TGTGCCAGCAGCTTCTTTTCCGGGGGGAGGGATGAGCAGTTCTTC	CASSFFSGGRDEQFF
15	TRBJ1-6	many	TRBV12-3/TRBV12-4	TRBD1	TGTGCCAGCAGACAGGGGGCGGCCTATAATTCACCCCTCCACTTT	CASRQGAAYNSPLHF
10	TRBJ2-7	many	TRBV20-1	NA	TGCAGTGCTAGACCCTACGAGCAGTACTTC	CSARPYEQYF
12	TRBJ2-7	few	TRBV6-6	NA	TGTGCCAGCAGTTCTCGACTATTCGAGCAGTACTTC	CASSSRLFEQYF
12	TRBJ1-1	many	TRBV2	NA	TGTGCCAGCAGTGGGGTGAACACTGAAGCTTTCTTT	CASSGVNTEAFF
14	TRBJ1-6	few	TRBV2	NA	TGTGCCAGCAGTACACCGGGACGTGATTCACCCCTCCACTTT	CASSTPGRDSPLHF
15	TRBJ2-5	NA	TRBV5-6	NA	TGTGCCAGCAGCTCTCGATCGGGCGCTTTAGAGACCCAGTACTTC	CASSSRSGALETQYF
15	TRBJ2-7	NA	TRBV2	TRBD2	TGTGCCAGCAGTGGGAGTAGCGGGCAGAAATACGAGCAGTACTTC	CASSGSSGQKYEQYF